The 9 T cell receptor beta chains below all came from one sample that was sequenced in a study of beta chain features in type 1 diabetes. Every bit of the isolated RNA underwent reverse transcription, so sequencing read expressed TCRB transcripts. Generated by immunoSEQ multiplex PCR, the TCRdb table keeps only in-frame clones and is missing some. The sample records approximately 300,000 clones, approximately 10% being singletons. The sequenced sample was naive CD4+ T cells from blood. The receptors were gathered from a woman aged 30 to 39 in good health.

V usage is TRBV28 and J usage is TRBJ2-6; D call uncertain. The CDR3 contains 14 residues. With 5 bases removed from V and 0 bases from J, the gap between germline ends came to 5 bases. The germline CDR1 and CDR2 sequences are MDHEN and SYDVKM. The CDR3 region has the DNA TGTGCCAGCAGTGGCCTCTCTGGGGCCAACGTCCTGACTTTC. It codes for CASSGLSGANVLTF.

The chain is built from TRBV18 and TRBJ2-1, with 12 nucleotides matching TRBD2. With V trimmed by 6 bases and J by 5 bases, 2 bases remained unmatched. Germline assignment: CDR1 KGHSH and CDR2 LQKENI. This CDR3 region has 14 residues. The CDR3 is CASSGLAGHNEQFF. DNA of the CDR3: TGTGCCAGCTCCGGACTAGCGGGACACAATGAGCAGTTCTTC.

This clone has more than one count but fewer than ten. The rearrangement joins TRBV27 to TRBJ1-5; no definite D call. Germline V gene sequence: CDR1 MNHEY, CDR2 SMNVEV (reference sequence). The CDR3 is made up of 16 amino acids. Trimming removed 5 bases from V and 1 base from J, with 15 bases in between. Written as DNA, the CDR3 is TGTGCCAGCAGTCCTTTCAAAACAGCAAGCAATCAGCCCCAGCATTTT. This codes for CASSPFKTASNQPQHF.

This clone turned up a few times. This chain connects TRBV18 to TRBJ1-5; D gene unclear. The ends were cut back, 3 bases at V and 7 bases at J, with 10 bases in the middle. CDR3 size: 13 residues. Germline V gene data show CDR1 as KGHSH and CDR2 as LQKENI. CDR3 region: CASSPSGGQPQHF. In nucleotides, the CDR3 is TGTGCCAGCTCACCGTCGGGCGGGCAGCCCCAGCATTTT.

This clone was seen only a few times. V usage is TRBV29-1 and J usage is TRBJ2-5; tentatively, D is TRBD2 (5 bases). The last part of the DNA fits TRBJ2-7 better; the J call may be wrong. Looked up from germline, CDR1 is SQVTM and CDR2 is ANQGSEA. The CDR3 loop spans 13 amino acids. CDR3 nucleotide sequence: TGCAGCGCCCATTTTCCGGGAACCTACGAGCAGTACTTC. Its protein is CSAHFPGTYEQYF.

The chain joins TRBV11-2 to TRBJ2-1; a possible D gene is TRBD2 (6 bases). V was clipped by 1 base and J by 0 bases, with 10 bases between them. This CDR3 comprises 16 residues. Germline V CDR1 and CDR2: SGHAT, FQNNGV. The DNA of the CDR3 is TGTGCCAGCAGCTTAGGGAGGGTGAGCTCCTACAATGAGCAGTTCTTC. Encoded protein: CASSLGRVSSYNEQFF.

The chain has TRBV7-9 and TRBJ2-7, with TRBD1 as a possible D gene (6 bases). The germline CDR1 and CDR2 sequences are SEHNR and FQNEAQ (reference sequence). CDR3 size: 15 residues. V lost 5 bases to trimming and J lost 5 bases, with 19 bases between them. DNA for the CDR3: TGTGCCAGCAGCGTTCAAAGAGGGGGTTGGAACGAGCAGTACTTC. This translates into CASSVQRGGWNEQYF.

This clone was seen only a few times. One end of the junction does not line up with germline, which may come from a read error. The chain uses TRBV7-3 and TRBJ2-1; the D gene is possibly TRBD1 (6 bases). CDR1 is SGHTA, CDR2 FQGTGA, per germline. The CDR3 length is 16 residues. CDR3: CASSLTSGQLYNEQFF. In nucleotides, the CDR3 is TGTGCCAGCAGCCTAACATCTGGACAGCTCTACAATGAGCAGTTCTTC.

The rearrangement joins TRBV7-9 to TRBJ1-4; TRBD1 agrees at 7 bases. Trimming cost V 6 bases and J 0 bases; bases outside gene matches: 7. This CDR3 has 16 amino acids. The germline CDR1 and CDR2 sequences are SEHNR and FQNEAQ (reference sequence). The CDR3 nucleotides read TGTGCCAGCAGTAAACGGGACAGTTCAACTAATGAAAAACTGTTTTTT. Amino acids: CASSKRDSSTNEKLFF.